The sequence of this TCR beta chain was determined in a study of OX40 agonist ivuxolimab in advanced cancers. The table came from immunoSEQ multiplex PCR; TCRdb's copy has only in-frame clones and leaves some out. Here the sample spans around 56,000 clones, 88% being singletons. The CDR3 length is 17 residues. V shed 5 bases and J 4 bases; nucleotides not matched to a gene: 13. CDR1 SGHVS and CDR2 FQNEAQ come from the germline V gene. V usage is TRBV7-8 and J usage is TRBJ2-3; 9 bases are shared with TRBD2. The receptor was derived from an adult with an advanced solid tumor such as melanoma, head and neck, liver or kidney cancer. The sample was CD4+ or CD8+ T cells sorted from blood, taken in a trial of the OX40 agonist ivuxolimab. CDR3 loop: CASSPTTSGFPPDTQYF. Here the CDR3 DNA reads TGTGCCAGCAGCCCAACTACTAGCGGGTTTCCGCCAGATACGCAGTATTTT.